Listed here is a single TCR beta chain. Per the germline V gene, CDR1 is MNHEY and CDR2 is SMNVEV (reference sequence). The CDR3 has 15 amino acids. Trimming pared 6 bases from V and 9 bases from J, leaving 24 bases between. This sample is drawn from a study of shared clonotypes between healthy human individuals. Profiled with immunoSEQ multiplex PCR; TCRdb holds only in-frame clones, not every one. The table has approximately 2,000,000 clones, just under 95% seen once; the top ten hold around 0.38%. The clonotype comes from a man aged 18-30 years in good health. Some clones in this sample may be carry-over from other donors' samples. Sequencing was performed on naive CD4+ T cells from PBMCs. The subset: CD45RA+ positively selected. The J gene is TRBJ2-7, the V gene TRBV27; D perhaps matches TRBD2 (6 bases). CDR3 residues: CASRPSARFLSGQYF. Written as DNA, the CDR3 is TGTGCCAGCAGACCCTCAGCACGGTTCCTTAGCGGGCAGTACTTC.